These 13 T cell receptor beta chains were sequenced from one sample in a study of OX40 agonist ivuxolimab in advanced cancers. Profiled with immunoSEQ multiplex PCR; TCRdb holds only in-frame clones, not every one. The table has tens of thousands of clones, 75% to 85% seen once. The sample in question was CD4+ or CD8+ T cells sorted from blood, obtained in a trial of the OX40 agonist ivuxolimab. These receptors all come from an adult with an advanced solid tumor such as melanoma, head and neck, liver or kidney cancer.

The chain couples TRBV2 to TRBJ1-2; 8 positions agree with TRBD1. Germline V gives CDR1 SNHLY, CDR2 FYNNEI. The CDR3 runs to 14 residues. The J segment lost 4 bases and the V segment lost 5 bases, leaving 6 bases of the junction unmatched. The CDR3 loop reads CASSLKDRGYGYTF. In DNA, the CDR3 is TGTGCCAGCAGTTTGAAAGACAGGGGCTATGGCTACACCTTC.

The chain is built from TRBV6-5 and TRBJ1-5; no reliable D call. The V gene lost 0 bases and the J gene lost 0 bases, with 9 bases spanning the gap. Germline-derived CDR1 and CDR2 are MNHEY and SVGAGI. This CDR3 comprises 16 residues. CDR3 bases: TGTGCCAGCAGTTACTCCGGCCAGGATAGCAATCAGCCCCAGCATTTT. Amino acids: CASSYSGQDSNQPQHF.

The chain joins TRBV28 to TRBJ2-5; the match to TRBD2 covers 12 bases. CDR1 is MDHEN, CDR2 SYDVKM, per germline. Unmatched junction bases numbered 14, after V lost 6 bases and J lost 6 bases. CDR3 length equals 17 residues. CDR3 region: CASSGLAGWEVSKTQYF. In DNA, the CDR3 is TGTGCCAGCAGCGGACTAGCGGGATGGGAGGTCTCGAAGACCCAGTACTTC.

The CDR3 protein is CASSESGDTSGNTIYF. DNA of the CDR3: TGCGCCAGCAGTGAGTCGGGGGACACCTCTGGAAACACCATATATTTT. V and J are TRBV10-1 and TRBJ1-3, with a weak D call TRBD1 (6 bases). This CDR3 has 16 residues. The germline V gene has CDR1 WNHNN and CDR2 SYGVQD (reference sequence). V lost 0 bases and J lost 0, with 9 bases in between.

The chain combines TRBV14 with TRBJ2-5, with 8 bases aligning to TRBD2. The junction had 3 bases not matched to a gene; V was cut back by 3 bases and J by 6 bases. This CDR3 is built from 13 residues. Germline V lookup: CDR1 SGHDN, CDR2 FVKESK. In DNA, the CDR3 is TGTGCCAGCAGCCAGGGACTAGTAAAGACCCAGTACTTC. Translating it yields CASSQGLVKTQYF.

The genes are TRBV7-8 and TRBJ2-7; D unclear. The V gene lost 2 bases and the J gene lost 1 base, with 9 bases spanning the gap. The CDR3 has 14 residues. CDR1 is SGHVS, CDR2 FQNEAQ, per germline. The CDR3 loop is CASSLLHASYEQYF. For the CDR3, the DNA is TGTGCCAGCAGCTTATTACACGCTTCCTACGAGCAGTACTTC.

The sample holds a few counts of this clone. J is TRBJ1-1 and V is TRBV19, with D possibly matching TRBD1 (6 bases). V lost 5 bases and J 7 bases, leaving 17 bases between the germline ends. Germline V CDR1 and CDR2: LNHDA, SQIVND (reference sequence). The CDR3 is 14 residues long. The CDR3 sequence is CASSPRGGGGEAFF. The DNA of the CDR3 is TGTGCCAGTAGTCCCCGCGGGGGGGGCGGTGAAGCTTTCTTT.

The genes are TRBV7-9 and TRBJ1-2, with 8 bases that match TRBD1. The CDR3 has 12 residues. Germline V CDR1 and CDR2: SEHNR, FQNEAQ (reference sequence). V gave up 4 bases and J gave up 8 bases; unmatched junction bases: 3. The CDR3 is CASSSGQGGYTF. The CDR3 nucleotides are TGTGCCAGCAGCTCCGGACAGGGAGGCTACACCTTC.

The chain is built from TRBV10-1 and TRBJ2-7; 10 positions match TRBD2. Germline values: CDR1 WNHNN, CDR2 SYGVQD (reference sequence). V trimming: 0 bases; J trimming: 4 bases; junction bases outside the gene matches: 3. The CDR3 sequence is 15 residues long. The CDR3 loop reads CASSESILAGYEQYF. The DNA of the CDR3 is TGCGCCAGCAGTGAGTCGATACTAGCGGGGTACGAGCAGTACTTC.

The chain uses TRBV28 and TRBJ1-1; possibly TRBD1 for D (5 bases). This CDR3 spans 11 amino acids. Deletions cut 5 bases from V and 7 bases from J, with 8 bases between. Germline-derived CDR1 and CDR2 are MDHEN and SYDVKM. The CDR3 DNA is TGTGCCAGCAGTGGGGACCTTGAAGCTTTCTTT. Translation gives CASSGDLEAFF.

The V gene is TRBV5-1, the J gene TRBJ1-6; D uncertain. Germline V gene data show CDR1 as SGHRS and CDR2 as YFSETQ. The CDR3 runs to 17 residues. The V end was cut by 0 bases, the J end by 6 bases, with 16 bases between. CDR3 DNA: TGCGCCAGCAGCTTGGGTAGGGCAGTCGGCTTTAATTCACCCCTCCACTTT. Residues: CASSLGRAVGFNSPLHF. The variable domain in full, with the rest retrieved from reference TRBV5-1 and TRBJ1-6, is KAGVTQTPRYLIKTRGQQVTLSCSPISGHRSVSWYQQTPGQGLQFLFEYFSETQRNKGNFPGRFSGRQFSNSRSEMNVSTLELGDSALYLCASSLGRAVGFNSPLHFGNGTRLTVT.

The chain uses TRBV6-5 and TRBJ2-5, with D possibly being TRBD1 or TRBD2 (5 bases each). This CDR3 is 14 amino acids long. V was shortened by 2 bases and J by 2 bases, with 9 bases between the two germline ends. The germline V gene encodes CDR1 MNHEY and CDR2 SVGAGI. For the CDR3, the DNA is TGTGCCAGCAGTTACCCGGGACGTCAAGAGACCCAGTACTTC. This sequence encodes CASSYPGRQETQYF.

The chain employs TRBV7-3 and TRBJ2-3; D gene unclear. The germline CDR1 and CDR2 sequences are SGHTA and FQGTGA. The CDR3 contains 14 residues. V was cut by 2 bases and J by 0 bases, with 6 bases left in between. The CDR3 DNA is TGTGCCAGCAGCTTATATAAGAGCACAGATACGCAGTATTTT. Translating it yields CASSLYKSTDTQYF. The complete variable domain, with remaining parts taken from reference TRBV7-3 and TRBJ2-3, reads GAGVSQTPSNKVTEKGKYVELRCDPISGHTALYWYRQSLGQGPEFLIYFQGTGAADDSGLPNDRFFAVRPEGSVSTLKIQRTERGDSAVYLCASSLYKSTDTQYFGPGTRLTVL.